This TCR beta chain was recovered during a study of blood T cell repertoires in COVID-19. At the level of the study: The samples span acute and convalescent COVID-19 from the United States, Italy and Spain. PBMCs, B-cell-depleted T cells, or T cells provided the cDNA or gDNA that made up the material.

Authors' data handling: Amplification from reference gene primers served as the basis for estimated nucleated cell counts. Here immunoSEQ multiplex PCR was the method, and the copy in TCRdb shows in-frame clones only, minus some. V and J calls and clone size come straight from that table; D and trimming were deduced from the DNA. The data show over 150,000 clones, around four fifths seen once. The germline CDR1 and CDR2 sequences are SGHNT and YYREEE (reference sequence). V gave up 4 bases and J gave up 1 base, with 11 bases separating them. The CDR3 is 14 amino acids. Sequencing input: peripheral blood. This chain uses TRBV5-4 with TRBJ1-1, with D maybe TRBD1 (6 bases). This clonotype was sampled from a woman aged 70-85 years who had recovered from COVID-19. CDR3 coding DNA: TGTGCCAGCAGCCCCCAGGACAGGAACACTGAAGCTTTCTTT. As protein: CASSPQDRNTEAFF.